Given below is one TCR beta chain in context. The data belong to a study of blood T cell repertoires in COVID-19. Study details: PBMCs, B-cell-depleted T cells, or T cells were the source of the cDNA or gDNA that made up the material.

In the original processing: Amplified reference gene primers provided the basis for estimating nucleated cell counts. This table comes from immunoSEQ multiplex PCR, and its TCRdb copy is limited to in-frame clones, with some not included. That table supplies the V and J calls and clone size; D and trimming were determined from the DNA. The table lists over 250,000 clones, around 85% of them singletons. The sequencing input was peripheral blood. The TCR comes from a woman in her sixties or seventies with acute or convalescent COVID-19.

As DNA, the CDR3 is TGTGCCAGCAGAAGGACTAGCGGCTACAATGAGCAGTTCTTC. The encoded protein is CASRRTSGYNEQFF. The V and J genes are TRBV7-9 and TRBJ2-1, with 10 bases fitting TRBD2. Per the germline V gene, CDR1 is SEHNR and CDR2 is FQNEAQ (reference sequence). This CDR3 has 14 amino acids. With V trimmed by 6 bases and J by 3 bases, 2 bases remained unmatched.